A selection of T cell receptor beta chains follows, all from one sample in a study of cytomegalovirus exposure and HLA in healthy donors. Some clones are missing from TCRdb's copy, which holds only in-frame ones; the method was immunoSEQ multiplex PCR. The sample yields 200,000 to 300,000 clones, roughly 87% seen once. Sequenced sample: PBMCs. All receptors derive from a woman aged 25-40 years in good health and CMV-seronegative. The CDR3 runs from the conserved cysteine through the conserved F or W. D genes are given only for firm matches. Not every row has a clone size; where given, it reads once, few, many or a size class.

J gene: TRBJ1-5; V gene: TRBV5-6; clone size: .; D gene: .; CDR3 protein: CASSGPGPSSDQPQHF; CDR3 DNA: TGTGCCAGCAGCGGACCAGGACCGTCTTCCGATCAGCCCCAGCATTTT
J gene: TRBJ2-4; V gene: TRBV6-5; clone size: .; D gene: .; CDR3 protein: CASSNRKGIQYF; CDR3 DNA: TGTGCCAGCAGCAACAGGAAGGGGATTCAGTACTTC
J gene: TRBJ2-2; V gene: TRBV7-2; clone size: once; D gene: .; CDR3 protein: CASSLNVLGTGELFF; CDR3 DNA: TGTGCCAGCAGCTTAAACGTGCTCGGTACCGGGGAGCTGTTTTTT
J gene: TRBJ1-1; V gene: TRBV28; clone size: once; D gene: .; CDR3 protein: CASSFWQTNTEAFF; CDR3 DNA: TGTGCCAGCAGTTTCTGGCAGACGAACACTGAAGCTTTCTTT
J gene: TRBJ2-7; V gene: TRBV7-6; clone size: .; D gene: TRBD2; CDR3 protein: CASSLAWTSEQYF; CDR3 DNA: TGTGCCAGCAGCTTAGCATGGACTAGCGAGCAGTACTTC
J gene: TRBJ2-7; V gene: TRBV27; clone size: .; D gene: TRBD2; CDR3 protein: CASSFIAGVGNEQYF; CDR3 DNA: TGTGCCAGCAGTTTTATAGCGGGAGTCGGGAACGAGCAGTACTTC
J gene: TRBJ2-7; V gene: TRBV18; clone size: .; D gene: TRBD1; CDR3 protein: CASSPATGGFYEQYF; CDR3 DNA: TGTGCCAGCTCACCAGCCACAGGGGGCTTCTACGAGCAGTACTTC
J gene: TRBJ2-1; V gene: TRBV2; clone size: .; D gene: .; CDR3 protein: CASDGGDSFYNEQFF; CDR3 DNA: TGTGCCAGCGATGGCGGAGACAGTTTTTACAATGAGCAGTTCTTC
J gene: TRBJ2-1; V gene: TRBV7-8; clone size: .; D gene: .; CDR3 protein: CASSPSGSVSSYNEQFF; CDR3 DNA: TGTGCCAGCAGCCCGAGTGGTTCAGTTTCATCCTACAATGAGCAGTTCTTC
J gene: TRBJ2-3; V gene: TRBV25-1; clone size: .; D gene: TRBD2; CDR3 protein: CASSDDPLAGGVDDTQYF; CDR3 DNA: TGTGCCAGCAGTGACGACCCGCTAGCGGGGGGGGTTGATGATACGCAGTATTTT
J gene: TRBJ2-7; V gene: TRBV4-3; clone size: .; D gene: TRBD1; CDR3 protein: CASSYRTGLSYEQYF; CDR3 DNA: TGCGCCAGCAGCTACAGGACAGGTCTCTCCTACGAGCAGTACTTC
J gene: TRBJ1-4; V gene: TRBV15; clone size: .; D gene: .; CDR3 protein: CATSRLRTVNEKLFF; CDR3 DNA: TGTGCCACCAGCAGACTCAGGACAGTTAATGAAAAACTGTTTTTT
J gene: TRBJ2-5; V gene: TRBV6-6; clone size: once; D gene: TRBD1; CDR3 protein: CASSYVGTGDETQYF; CDR3 DNA: TGTGCCAGCAGTTACGTGGGGACAGGGGACGAGACCCAGTACTTC
J gene: TRBJ2-1; V gene: TRBV9; clone size: .; D gene: TRBD2; CDR3 protein: CASSVSGTSYNEQFF; CDR3 DNA: TGTGCCAGCAGCGTGTCCGGGACTAGCTACAATGAGCAGTTCTTC
J gene: TRBJ2-1; V gene: TRBV5-1; clone size: .; D gene: .; CDR3 protein: CASSFGQARYNEQFF; CDR3 DNA: TGCGCCAGCAGCTTTGGGCAGGCCAGGTACAATGAGCAGTTCTTC
J gene: TRBJ1-5; V gene: TRBV28; clone size: once; D gene: TRBD1; CDR3 protein: CASRPGQGDQPQHF; CDR3 DNA: TGTGCCAGCAGGCCGGGACAGGGAGATCAGCCCCAGCATTTT
J gene: TRBJ2-5; V gene: TRBV25-1; clone size: many; D gene: .; CDR3 protein: CASSDPAETQYF; CDR3 DNA: TGTGCCAGCAGTGACCCCGCGGAGACCCAGTACTTC
J gene: TRBJ1-5; V gene: TRBV5-6; clone size: .; D gene: .; CDR3 protein: CASSLGGRGASNQPQHF; CDR3 DNA: TGTGCCAGCAGCTTGGGAGGGAGGGGAGCTAGCAATCAGCCCCAGCATTTT
J gene: TRBJ2-2; V gene: TRBV6-6; clone size: .; D gene: TRBD2; CDR3 protein: CASSLTSGDTGELFF; CDR3 DNA: TGTGCCAGCAGCTTAACTAGCGGGGACACCGGGGAGCTGTTTTTT
J gene: TRBJ2-6; V gene: TRBV5-4; clone size: .; D gene: .; CDR3 protein: CASSLRQGTGANVLTF; CDR3 DNA: TGTGCCAGCAGCTTGCGGCAGGGTACGGGGGCCAACGTCCTGACTTTC
J gene: TRBJ2-1; V gene: TRBV7-9; clone size: .; D gene: .; CDR3 protein: CASSSTGTRYNEQFF; CDR3 DNA: TGTGCCAGCAGCTCCACCGGGACAAGATACAATGAGCAGTTCTTC
J gene: TRBJ2-4; V gene: TRBV28; clone size: .; D gene: .; CDR3 protein: CASSLDGNIQYF; CDR3 DNA: TGTGCCAGCAGCCTGGACGGGAACATTCAGTACTTC
J gene: TRBJ1-4; V gene: TRBV28; clone size: .; D gene: .; CDR3 protein: CASRRYRVGREKLFF; CDR3 DNA: TGTGCCAGCAGGCGATACAGGGTGGGTCGTGAAAAACTGTTTTTT
J gene: TRBJ2-3; V gene: TRBV19; clone size: once; D gene: .; CDR3 protein: CASSGPLYQYF; CDR3 DNA: TGTGCCAGTAGTGGGCCACTGTACCAGTATTTT